The 6 T cell receptor beta chains in this list originate from one sample, sequenced in a study of blood T cells in healthy people across ages. Together with a sample-barcoded 5' primer, a J-beta primer mix was included in a second PCR lasting about 7 to 12 cycles. TCRdb re-called the 5' RACE reads through MiXCR, storing one row per CDR3 protein. The repertoire holds 600,000 or so distinct CDR3 sequences, with less than 60% as singletons. Sequencing was performed on blood. Receptor source: an elderly man in good health.

This clonotype has a count of ten or more. The V call is TRBV2, the J call TRBJ2-7, with 8 bases fitting TRBD2. Germline assignment: CDR1 SNHLY and CDR2 FYNNEI. The CDR3 extends over 13 amino acids. The V and J ends lost 6 bases and 3 bases, in that order; junction bases with no gene match: 4. This CDR3 reads CASRETSVYEQYF. In DNA, the CDR3 is TGTGCCAGCAGGGAGACTAGCGTCTACGAGCAGTACTTC.

The J gene is TRBJ2-7, the V gene TRBV15; D uncertain. CDR1 and CDR2 (germline): LNHNV, YYDKDF (reference sequence). The CDR3 extends over 13 amino acids. Trimming cost V 0 bases and J 5 bases, with 8 bases left between them. The DNA for the CDR3 is TGTGCCACCAGCAGAGATATCCGGGACGAGCAGTACTTC. Protein: CATSRDIRDEQYF.

The gene calls are TRBV3-1 and TRBJ2-1, with 8 bases aligning to TRBD2. The end of the DNA aligns better with TRBJ2-7, so the J call may be wrong. CDR3 length equals 12 residues. The germline V gene encodes CDR1 LGHDT and CDR2 YNNKEL (reference sequence). CDR3 region: CASSPSGSKQYF. The CDR3 nucleotides read TGTGCCAGCAGCCCGAGCGGGAGTAAGCAGTACTTC.

The chain is built from TRBV29-1 and TRBJ2-3; the D is unclear. The CDR3 runs 13 residues. CDR1 and CDR2 (germline): SQVTM, ANQGSEA. V was pared by 4 bases and J by 4 bases, with 12 bases between. CDR3 in amino acids: CSVGLFLADTQYF. CDR3 bases: TGCAGCGTTGGGTTATTTTTGGCAGATACGCAGTATTTT.

This clonotype was counted at least ten times. V usage is TRBV12-3 or TRBV12-4 and J usage is TRBJ2-1; the D is unclear. Trimming removed 5 bases at V and 0 bases at J, with 11 bases between. The CDR3 consists of 15 residues. This chain's CDR3 is CASSLGLSSYNEQFF. DNA of the CDR3: TGTGCCAGCAGTCTAGGGTTGAGCTCCTACAATGAGCAGTTCTTC.

The chain uses TRBV28 and TRBJ1-2, with TRBD1 as a possible D gene (5 bases). The CDR3 loop spans 13 amino acids. Germline V gene lookup returns CDR1 MDHEN and CDR2 SYDVKM. V lost 4 bases and J lost 5, with 11 bases in between. The CDR3: CASSSGAGYGYTF. CDR3 sequence (DNA): TGTGCCAGCAGTTCCGGGGCAGGTTATGGCTACACCTTC.